This entry lists 21 T cell receptor beta chains sequenced from one sample in a study of T-cell memory formation after mild COVID-19. Each CDR3 protein is one row after TCRdb ran MiXCR on the 5' RACE reads. There are 350,000 to 500,000 distinct CDR3 sequences in the sample; more than 15% occur only once, and around a fifth lies in the top ten. Source material: PBMCs or a T cell subset sorted from them (not recorded which). These receptors all stem from a man between 18 and 29 years old who had mild COVID-19 (a few samples of this study predate the infection). Cell type and time point are not known.

This chain uses TRBV2 with TRBJ1-5, with TRBD1 matching over 8 bases. This CDR3 has 13 amino acids. J lost 3 bases, V lost 6 bases, and 1 base had no gene match. Germline loops: CDR1 SNHLY, CDR2 FYNNEI. The CDR3 reads CASRDRVNQPQHF. DNA for the CDR3: TGTGCCAGCAGGGACAGGGTCAATCAGCCCCAGCATTTT.

This clonotype was picked up a small number of times. V is TRBV5-5 and J is TRBJ2-6; D call uncertain. The CDR3 extends over 16 amino acids. Germline CDR1 SGHKS, CDR2 YYEKEE (reference sequence). Trimming removed 1 base from V and 0 bases from J, with 8 bases in between. This CDR3 reads CASSLYPDSGANVLTF. The CDR3 bases are TGTGCCAGCAGCTTGTATCCGGACTCTGGGGCCAACGTCCTGACTTTC.

This chain links TRBV7-2 with TRBJ1-1; 7 bases map to TRBD1. This CDR3 is 15 amino acids long. Germline values: CDR1 SGHTA, CDR2 FQGNSA. V lost 5 bases and J lost 3; bases outside the gene matches: 9. The CDR3 sequence: CASSPRTGAYTEAFF. The CDR3 DNA follows: TGTGCCAGCAGCCCGCGGACAGGAGCATACACTGAAGCTTTCTTT.

This rearrangement joins TRBV7-6 to TRBJ2-3, with 13 bases aligning to TRBD2. The V gene's germline CDR1 is SGHVS and CDR2 FNYEAQ. The CDR3 has 18 residues. Trimming at V came to 5 bases and at J to 2 bases, leaving 10 bases not matched to a gene. CDR3 in DNA: TGTGCCAGCAGCGCAACCGGACTAGCGGGGGTTTTCACAGATACGCAGTATTTT. The encoded protein is CASSATGLAGVFTDTQYF.

The chain has TRBV27 and TRBJ2-5; perhaps TRBD2 as D (5 bases). The CDR3 runs to 13 residues. V was shortened by 5 bases and J by 5 bases, with 12 bases between the two germline ends. Germline-derived CDR1 and CDR2 are MNHEY and SMNVEV (reference sequence). The CDR3 sequence: CASSPLTGETQYF. Here the CDR3 DNA reads TGTGCCAGCAGTCCTTTGACGGGGGAGACCCAGTACTTC.

The table lists this clonotype with a count of one. The chain combines TRBV5-5 with TRBJ1-5, with 8 bases aligning to TRBD1. The length of the CDR3 is 15 residues. The V gene end was trimmed by 3 bases and the J gene end by 4 bases; junction bases not matched to a gene: 6. Germline V CDR1 and CDR2: SGHKS, YYEKEE (reference sequence). CDR3 region: CASSYETGENQPQHF. In DNA, the CDR3 is TGTGCCAGCAGCTATGAGACAGGGGAAAATCAGCCCCAGCATTTT. Full variable domain (missing parts from reference TRBV5-5 and TRBJ1-5): DAGVTQSPTHLIKTRGQQVTLRCSPISGHKSVSWYQQVLGQGPQFIFQYYEKEERGRGNFPDRFSARQFPNYSSELNVNALLLGDSALYLCASSYETGENQPQHFGDGTRLSIL.

The rearrangement uses TRBV5-5 and TRBJ1-3; D is uncertain. The CDR3 covers 16 residues. Trimming stripped 0 bases from V and 0 bases from J, with 10 bases between. Germline CDR1 SGHKS, CDR2 YYEKEE (reference sequence). CDR3 amino acids: CASSLALVSSGNTIYF. Written as DNA, the CDR3 is TGTGCCAGCAGCTTGGCTCTCGTTAGCTCTGGAAACACCATATATTTT. Variable domain in full (rest from reference TRBV5-5 and TRBJ1-3): DAGVTQSPTHLIKTRGQQVTLRCSPISGHKSVSWYQQVLGQGPQFIFQYYEKEERGRGNFPDRFSARQFPNYSSELNVNALLLGDSALYLCASSLALVSSGNTIYFGEGSWLTVV.

The DNA for the CDR3 is TGTGCCAGCAGCCAAGTTCTTAGCAATCAGCCCCAGCATTTT. It is translated as CASSQVLSNQPQHF. The V and J genes are TRBV3-1 and TRBJ1-5, with no clear D. V dropped 1 base and J dropped 0 bases, with 4 bases sitting between them. The germline V gene encodes CDR1 LGHDT and CDR2 YNNKEL (reference sequence). There are 14 residues in the CDR3.

The V gene is TRBV20-1, the J gene TRBJ2-2, with TRBD2 matching 9 bases. The CDR3 sequence is 15 residues long. V lost 0 bases and J lost 6; bases outside the gene matches: 5. In germline, CDR1 is DFQATT, CDR2 SNEGSKA (reference sequence). CDR3 coding DNA: TGCAGTGCTAGAGATATGGGACTAGCTGCCGGGGAGCTGTTTTTT. The encoded protein is CSARDMGLAAGELFF.

Only a few counts were recorded for this clonotype. V and J are TRBV15 and TRBJ2-4; a weak D match, TRBD1 (6 bases). Germline V gene data show CDR1 as LNHNV and CDR2 as YYDKDF (reference sequence). The CDR3 covers 15 residues. V was shortened by 2 bases and J by 7 bases, with 15 bases between the two germline ends. CDR3 coding DNA: TGTGCCACCAGCAGACTCGAGACAGGCTTTAACATTCAGTACTTC. Translating gives CATSRLETGFNIQYF.

This clonotype was seen ten or more times. V usage is TRBV5-6 and J usage is TRBJ2-7; D call uncertain. The CDR3 sequence is 14 residues long. V lost 4 bases and J lost 3, with 14 bases in between. In germline, CDR1 is SGHDT, CDR2 YYEEEE. CDR3 in DNA: TGTGCCAGCAGCAACCCCACAAGGATCTACGAGCAGTACGTC. Residues: CASSNPTRIYEQYV.

The CDR3 sequence: CASSQGQGARTEAFF. DNA for the CDR3: TGCGCCAGCAGCCAAGGACAGGGGGCAAGGACTGAAGCTTTCTTT. This chain joins TRBV4-1 and TRBJ1-1; TRBD1 agrees at 10 bases. CDR3 length: 15 amino acids. V trimming: 1 base; J trimming: 5 bases; junction bases outside the gene matches: 4. Germline V gene sequence: CDR1 MGHRA, CDR2 YSYEKL.

This clonotype was detected a few times. The J gene is TRBJ2-1, the V gene TRBV5-5; D is undetermined. The CDR3 has 14 residues. The germline V and J ends were trimmed by 4 bases and 5 bases, with 13 bases remaining between them. Germline V gene lookup returns CDR1 SGHKS and CDR2 YYEKEE (reference sequence). The CDR3 sequence is CASSPITIDNEQFF. CDR3 bases: TGTGCCAGCAGCCCTATCACCATTGACAATGAGCAGTTCTTC.

This clonotype was observed a few times. The rearrangement uses TRBV2 and TRBJ2-1; D might be TRBD1 or TRBD2, each matching 5 bases. This CDR3 has 15 residues. Germline lookup yields CDR1 SNHLY and CDR2 FYNNEI. V shed 3 bases and J shed 8 bases, with 17 bases lying between them. This chain's CDR3 is CASSEHGPRGDEQFF. Written as DNA, the CDR3 is TGTGCCAGCAGTGAGCACGGGCCGAGGGGTGATGAGCAGTTCTTC.

V is TRBV5-1 and J is TRBJ2-6; D gene uncertain. V lost 4 bases to trimming and J lost 0 bases, with 8 bases between them. This CDR3 has 15 residues. The germline V gene encodes CDR1 SGHRS and CDR2 YFSETQ. CDR3 amino acids: CASSTTASGANVLTF. DNA of the CDR3: TGCGCCAGCAGCACCACGGCCTCTGGGGCCAACGTCCTGACTTTC.

The V and J genes are TRBV11-2 and TRBJ2-2, with TRBD1 identical over 8 bases. Trimming cost V 5 bases and J 6 bases; bases outside gene matches: 8. The CDR3 has 15 residues. The germline gives CDR1 SGHAT, CDR2 FQNNGV. Written as DNA, the CDR3 is TGTGCCAGCAGCCCAATCAGGGGGCGCGCCGGGGAGCTGTTTTTT. Protein product: CASSPIRGRAGELFF. The full variable domain, rest sourced from reference TRBV11-2 and TRBJ2-2, is EAGVAQSPRYKIIEKRQSVAFWCNPISGHATLYWYQQILGQGPKLLIQFQNNGVVDDSQLPKDRFSAERLKGVDSTLKIQPAKLEDSAVYLCASSPIRGRAGELFFGEGSRLTVL.

The chain is built from TRBV4-1 and TRBJ1-2, with TRBD1 matching 9 bases. With V trimmed by 5 bases and J by 0 bases, 4 bases remained unmatched. The CDR3 sequence is 15 residues long. Germline V CDR1 and CDR2: MGHRA, YSYEKL. CDR3 sequence reads: CASSNRDRANYGYTF. The CDR3 DNA is TGCGCCAGCAGCAACCGGGACAGGGCTAACTATGGCTACACCTTC.

The CDR3, as DNA: TGTGCCAGCAGCAAGATGGATACGCAGTATTTT. Translating gives CASSKMDTQYF. The chain joins TRBV7-9 to TRBJ2-3; unclear D gene. CDR1 and CDR2 (germline): SEHNR, FQNEAQ (reference sequence). This CDR3 is 11 amino acids long. V lost 5 bases and J lost 6, with 6 bases in between.

This chain links TRBV12-3 or TRBV12-4 with TRBJ2-7; a possible D gene is TRBD2 (7 bases). The CDR3 length is 14 residues. Trimming took off 4 bases at V and 6 bases at J, with 16 bases between the two ends. Written as DNA, the CDR3 is TGTGCCAGCAGTTCTGGGGGGGACATTGGCGAGCAGTACTTC. This translates into CASSSGGDIGEQYF.

The gene calls are TRBV4-2 and TRBJ2-1; D is unresolved. The CDR3 is 14 residues long. The germline V gene has CDR1 LGHNA and CDR2 YNFKEQ. The V gene lost 1 base and the J gene lost 12 bases, with 16 bases spanning the gap. CDR3 DNA sequence: TGTGCCAGCAGCCAAGTCCCCGTGGCTACGCGGCAGTTCTTC. Translated, it gives CASSQVPVATRQFF.

This clonotype showed up just a few times. A much larger clonotype is one base distant, so this may be a read error. This chain links TRBV7-2 with TRBJ2-7; TRBD1 matches at 7 bases. This CDR3 is built from 14 residues. The trim removed 5 bases at V and 0 bases at J, leaving 4 bases unmatched. CDR1 is SGHTA and CDR2 is FQGNSA in the germline V gene. CDR3 nucleotides: TGTGCCAGCAGCCTCTGGGACAGCTCCTACGAGCAGTACTTC. Its translation is CASSLWDSSYEQYF.